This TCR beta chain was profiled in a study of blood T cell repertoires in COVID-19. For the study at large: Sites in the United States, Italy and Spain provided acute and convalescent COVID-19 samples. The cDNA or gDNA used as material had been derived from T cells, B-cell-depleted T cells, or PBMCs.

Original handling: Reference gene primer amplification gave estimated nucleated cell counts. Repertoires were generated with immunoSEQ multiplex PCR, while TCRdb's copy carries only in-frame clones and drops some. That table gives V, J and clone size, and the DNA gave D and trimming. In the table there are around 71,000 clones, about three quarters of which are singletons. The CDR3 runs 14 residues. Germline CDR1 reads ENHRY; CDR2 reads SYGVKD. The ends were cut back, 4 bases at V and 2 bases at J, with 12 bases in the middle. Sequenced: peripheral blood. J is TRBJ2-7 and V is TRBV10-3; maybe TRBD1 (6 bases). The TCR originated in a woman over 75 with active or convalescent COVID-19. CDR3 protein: CAISAGQDTYEQYF. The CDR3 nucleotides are TGTGCCATCAGTGCGGGACAAGACACCTACGAGCAGTACTTC.